Described below is a single T cell receptor (beta chain) sequence and its context. Its specificity is not known. Germline V gene sequence: CDR1 SGHTA, CDR2 FQGNSA. Trimming left V 5 bases short and J 3 bases short, with 10 bases between. The CDR3 runs 14 residues. Data came from immunoSEQ multiplex PCR; TCRdb stores just in-frame clones and leaves some out. The data contain 90,000 or so clones, 75% to 90% of them seen just once; the ten biggest clones take up 5% to 6%. This sample is drawn from a study of T cell responses to AZD1222 COVID-19 vaccine. Findings and caveats of the study: Clonal diversity was possibly underestimated, and the donors were mostly white British, with more females.

The chain joins TRBV7-2 to TRBJ1-4; weak D call: TRBD1 (5 bases). Specimen: peripheral blood, collected 28 days after the second AZD1222 dose. The clonotype originates from an adult who received the AZD1222 COVID-19 vaccine. DNA for the CDR3: TGTGCCAGCAGCATGGGGCAACCTAATGAAAAACTGTTTTTT. The encoded protein is CASSMGQPNEKLFF.